This T cell receptor (beta chain) originates from a study of Ad26.COV2.S vaccination and SARS-CoV-2 variants. In the study overall: Intramuscular Ad26.COV2.S at 5x10^10 or 1x10^11 viral particles.

Germline V lookup: CDR1 MNHEY, CDR2 SMNVEV (reference sequence). This CDR3 is 15 amino acids long. With 2 bases removed from V and 4 bases from J, the gap between germline ends came to 12 bases. The treatment is: some 20 received Ad26.COV2.S at low or high dose, single or two shots; roughly five received placebo; per-sample allocation not given. Sampling took place 63 days after the first vaccine or placebo injection. Whoever gave the sample was an adult aged 18-55 years in Boston. In the vaccine, an Ad26 vector expressed the SARS-CoV-2 spike of the Wuhan strain. Concerning this clone itself: Its antigen is currently unknown.

Here immunoSEQ multiplex PCR was the method, and the copy in TCRdb shows in-frame clones only, minus some. The table records 350,000 to 500,000 clones, about 90% of them present only once. Findings and limits, study-wide: The breadth of spike-specific CD8+ and CD4+ T cell responses after vaccination was reportedly substantial.

The clonotype originates from a person aged 18 to 59 who received the Ad26.COV2.S COVID-19 vaccine or a placebo. The material sequenced was peripheral blood, taken in a trial of Ad26.COV2.S vaccine versus placebo. The chain combines TRBV27 with TRBJ1-5; D ambiguous. The DNA of the CDR3 is TGTGCCAGCAGTTTAGCCGGGCAGGTGAATCAGCCCCAGCATTTT. This sequence encodes CASSLAGQVNQPQHF.